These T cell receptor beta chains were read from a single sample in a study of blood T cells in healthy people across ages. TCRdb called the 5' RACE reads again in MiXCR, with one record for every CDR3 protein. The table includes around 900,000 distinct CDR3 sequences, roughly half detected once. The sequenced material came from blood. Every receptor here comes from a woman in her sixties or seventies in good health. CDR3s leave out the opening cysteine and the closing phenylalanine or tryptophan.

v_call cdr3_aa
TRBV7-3 ASSLTTSGANVLT
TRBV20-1 SARVFVGEETQY
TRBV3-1 ASSNKRGWNNEQF
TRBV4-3 ASSQDIGTGGFRETQY
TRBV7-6 ASSLEGPGKQY
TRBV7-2 ASSLAFRGRTSGSNNEQF
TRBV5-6 ASSDAGTPYNEQF
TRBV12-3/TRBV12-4 AWGSTGELF
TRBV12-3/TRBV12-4 ASSLFGGGNTDTQY
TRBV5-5 ASSPTDGWTSGRIGNEQY
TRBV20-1 SASGLGGNEQF
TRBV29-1 SAQRGADYIIRRETQY
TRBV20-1 SARDPVAGRTDTQY
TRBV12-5 ASGTDRGYGYT
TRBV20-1 SAAGRSGRMETQY
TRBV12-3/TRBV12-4 ASSCRQGRSDEQF
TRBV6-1 ASSLWTGAQH
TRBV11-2 ASSLDRHGYYEQY
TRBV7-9 ACSSSASTRTDTQY
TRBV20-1 SARLSRKEVSYEQY
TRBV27 ASSPLGSRIQETQY
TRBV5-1 ASSLVSAGGDYEQY
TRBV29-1 SVRPFHPDTQY
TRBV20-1 SARAGTVFNYGYT
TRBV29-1 SVVTDEQY
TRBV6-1 TNLDATNEKLF
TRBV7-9 ASSLRLAEIGETQY
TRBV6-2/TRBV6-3 ASSFGGNLQETQY
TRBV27 ASSYRTVLVSYNEQF
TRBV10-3 AISAGDVGYEQY
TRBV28 ATTLRSTVVEQY